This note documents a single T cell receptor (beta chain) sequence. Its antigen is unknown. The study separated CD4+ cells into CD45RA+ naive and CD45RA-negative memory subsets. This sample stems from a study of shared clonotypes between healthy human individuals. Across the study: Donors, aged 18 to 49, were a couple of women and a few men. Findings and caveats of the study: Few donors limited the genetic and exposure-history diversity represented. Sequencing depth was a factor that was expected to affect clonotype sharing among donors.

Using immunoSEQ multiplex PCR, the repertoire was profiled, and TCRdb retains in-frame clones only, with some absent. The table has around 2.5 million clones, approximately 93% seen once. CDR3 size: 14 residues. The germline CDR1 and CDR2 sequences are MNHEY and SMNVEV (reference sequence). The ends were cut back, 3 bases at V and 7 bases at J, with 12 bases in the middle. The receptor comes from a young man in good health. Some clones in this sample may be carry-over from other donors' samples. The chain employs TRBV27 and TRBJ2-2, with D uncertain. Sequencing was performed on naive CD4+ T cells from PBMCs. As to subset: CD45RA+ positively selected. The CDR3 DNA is TGTGCCAGCAGTTTTTGGGATTTGAGCGGGGAGCTGTTTTTT. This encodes CASSFWDLSGELFF.